A selection of T cell receptor beta chains follows, all from one sample in a study of long-term antiretroviral therapy in people with HIV. The repertoire was sequenced with immunoSEQ multiplex PCR; TCRdb's copy has only in-frame clones and lacks some. The sample contains under 20,000 clones, approximately 80% of which appear only once. Source: unsorted PBMCs, taken 0.1 years before starting antiretroviral therapy. These receptors came from a man younger than 35 with HIV. Both conserved end residues are trimmed from each CDR3.

V,J,CDR3
TRBV28,TRBJ2-7,ASSFVRSSYEQY
TRBV14,TRBJ2-3,ASSRTSGTDTQY
TRBV7-9,TRBJ2-4,ASSLVGTGDKNIQY
TRBV4-1,TRBJ1-5,ASSGRTIGEPQH
TRBV7-9,TRBJ2-7,ASSLAEYSSYEQY
TRBV5-4,TRBJ2-7,ASSLRGRDEQY
TRBV9,TRBJ2-7,ASSGGYRPLEQY
TRBV28,TRBJ1-1,ASRKDRGLTEAF
TRBV4-2,TRBJ1-5,ASTQATGGNQPQH
TRBV25-1,TRBJ1-1,ASSYTGQNTEAF
TRBV28,TRBJ1-2,ASRAGDYGYT
TRBV5-5,TRBJ2-7,ASSAFKTGVDEQY
TRBV5-5,TRBJ1-2,ASSFAEGYGYT
TRBV2,TRBJ2-3,ASSEYGGGYADTQY
TRBV7-3,TRBJ2-4,ASSLKGGGAGIQY
TRBV9,TRBJ1-1,ASSGGATGTTEAF
TRBV29-1,TRBJ1-1,SVEDLRVHRGAF
TRBV19,TRBJ1-2,ASRVQGGYT
TRBV9,TRBJ1-3,ASSGDRGLGNTIY
TRBV7-9,TRBJ1-4,ASSLDSRVTVEEKLF
TRBV5-1,TRBJ1-1,ASSLGQGYMNTEAF
TRBV30,TRBJ2-7,AWMLGQGVYEQY
TRBV9,TRBJ2-1,ASSVEIMTSSHEQF
TRBV5-1,TRBJ2-1,ASSLEVGGAEQF
TRBV27,TRBJ2-3,ASRGGPPRDTQY
TRBV9,TRBJ1-5,ASSARDRGNQPQH
TRBV10-3,TRBJ1-2,AISRSVFADGYT
TRBV20-1,TRBJ2-1,SARDREQF
TRBV4-1,TRBJ2-7,ASSPAGGRDLTYEQY
TRBV5-4,TRBJ1-5,ASSIANQPQH